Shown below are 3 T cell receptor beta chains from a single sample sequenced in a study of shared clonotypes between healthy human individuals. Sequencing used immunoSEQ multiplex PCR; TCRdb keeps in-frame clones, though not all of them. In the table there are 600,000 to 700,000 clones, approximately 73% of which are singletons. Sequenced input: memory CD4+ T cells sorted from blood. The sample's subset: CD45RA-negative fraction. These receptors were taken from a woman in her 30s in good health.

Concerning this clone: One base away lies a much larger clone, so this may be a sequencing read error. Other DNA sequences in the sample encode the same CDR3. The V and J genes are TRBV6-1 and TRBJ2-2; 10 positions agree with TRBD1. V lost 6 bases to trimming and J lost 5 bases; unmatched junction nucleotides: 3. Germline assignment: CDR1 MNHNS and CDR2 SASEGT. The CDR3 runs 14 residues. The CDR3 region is CASRGTGDTGELFF. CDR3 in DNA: TGTGCCAGCAGGGGGACAGGGGATACCGGGGAGCTGTTTTTT.

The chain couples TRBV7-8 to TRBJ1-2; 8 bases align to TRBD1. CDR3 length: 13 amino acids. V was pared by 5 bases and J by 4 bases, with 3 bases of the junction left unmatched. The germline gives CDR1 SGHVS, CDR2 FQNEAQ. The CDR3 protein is CASSHRGFYGYTF. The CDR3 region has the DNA TGTGCCAGCAGCCACAGGGGGTTCTATGGCTACACCTTC.

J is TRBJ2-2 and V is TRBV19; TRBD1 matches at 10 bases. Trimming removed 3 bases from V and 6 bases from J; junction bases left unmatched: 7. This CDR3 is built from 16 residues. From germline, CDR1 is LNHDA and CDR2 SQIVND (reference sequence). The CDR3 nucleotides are TGTGCCAGTAGTATTCAGACAGGGGGCGGTTCCGGGGAGCTGTTTTTT. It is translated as CASSIQTGGGSGELFF.